A selection of T cell receptor beta chains follows, all from one sample in a study of early T cells in non-severe SARS-CoV-2 infection. TCRdb re-called the 5' RACE reads with MiXCR, one entry per CDR3 protein. The sample contains tens of thousands of distinct CDR3 sequences, roughly 4.8% of which appear only once. The sample was whole blood. The receptors originated from an adult who was a healthcare worker with PCR-confirmed SARS-CoV-2 infection or an uninfected control (not recorded which). Both conserved end residues are part of each CDR3. Each record gives: CDR3 DNA, CDR3 protein, D gene, V gene, J gene, clone size, CDR3 length. The D gene is left open where the match is weak. Not every row has a clone size; where given, it reads once, few, many or a size class.

DNA: TGTGCCAGCAGCTCTAGCTCTGGGGCCAACGTCCTGACTTTC
CDR3: CASSSSSGANVLTF
D: -
V: TRBV12-3/TRBV12-4
J: TRBJ2-6
size: many
length: 14

DNA: TGTGCCTGGAGCCGGGACAGGGGCCATGAGCAGTTCTTC
CDR3: CAWSRDRGHEQFF
D: TRBD1
V: TRBV30
J: TRBJ2-1
size: many
length: 13

DNA: TGTGCCAGCAGCTTGGGAGGGTTCTCTGGGGCCAACGTCCTGACTTTC
CDR3: CASSLGGFSGANVLTF
D: -
V: TRBV5-6
J: TRBJ2-6
size: many
length: 16

DNA: TGTGCCAGCAGCTCGGGACGGCTATCCTACGAGCAGTACTTC
CDR3: CASSSGRLSYEQYF
D: -
V: TRBV7-2
J: TRBJ2-7
size: many
length: 14

DNA: TGTGCCAGCAGCTTAGGGACTAATGAGCAGTTCTTC
CDR3: CASSLGTNEQFF
D: -
V: TRBV7-9
J: TRBJ2-1
size: many
length: 12

DNA: TGTGCCAGCAGGCTTGGACAGAGGAACACTGAAGCTTTCTTT
CDR3: CASRLGQRNTEAFF
D: -
V: TRBV12-3/TRBV12-4
J: TRBJ1-1
size: many
length: 14

DNA: TGTGCCTGGATAAGTGCCTACGAGCAGTACTTC
CDR3: CAWISAYEQYF
D: -
V: TRBV30
J: TRBJ2-7
size: few
length: 11

DNA: TGTGCCAGTAGTATTTCGGACAATGAGCAGTTCTTC
CDR3: CASSISDNEQFF
D: -
V: TRBV19
J: TRBJ2-1
size: -
length: 12

DNA: TGTGCCAGCAGCCAAGGTGGACTAGCGGGGACCTCAATGGGGGAGTTCTTC
CDR3: CASSQGGLAGTSMGEFF
D: TRBD2
V: TRBV3-1
J: TRBJ2-1
size: many
length: 17

DNA: TGTGCCAGCAGCGTAGTAAGTATAATCGGGTCCTACGAGCAGTACTTC
CDR3: CASSVVSIIGSYEQYF
D: -
V: TRBV9
J: TRBJ2-7
size: many
length: 16

DNA: TGTGCCAGCAGTGGCGGGAGAGGCACAGATACGCAGTATTTT
CDR3: CASSGGRGTDTQYF
D: TRBD2
V: TRBV3-1
J: TRBJ2-3
size: few
length: 14

DNA: TGCGCCAGCAGCTTGGATGGAGAGACCTATGGCTACACCTTC
CDR3: CASSLDGETYGYTF
D: -
V: TRBV5-1
J: TRBJ1-2
size: -
length: 14

DNA: TGTGCCAGCAGCCAAAGGACATCAGGCGAGCAGTACTTC
CDR3: CASSQRTSGEQYF
D: -
V: TRBV3-1
J: TRBJ2-7
size: many
length: 13

DNA: TGTGCCAGCAGCCCACAGGAGAACTATGGCTACACCTTC
CDR3: CASSPQENYGYTF
D: -
V: TRBV7-9
J: TRBJ1-2
size: many
length: 13

DNA: TGTGCCAGCAGCGCGGGAGGGGTGGACAATGAGCAGTTCTTC
CDR3: CASSAGGVDNEQFF
D: TRBD2
V: TRBV9
J: TRBJ2-1
size: many
length: 14

DNA: TGTGCCAGCAGCCCGGGACTAGCGGGCTCAGATACGCAGTATTTT
CDR3: CASSPGLAGSDTQYF
D: TRBD2
V: TRBV7-9
J: TRBJ2-3
size: many
length: 15

DNA: TGTGCCAGCAGCTTAGCCCCCAGGTTCGCACCTCACAATGAGCAGTTCTTC
CDR3: CASSLAPRFAPHNEQFF
D: -
V: TRBV7-9
J: TRBJ2-1
size: medium-sized
length: 17

DNA: TGTGCCAGCAGCCAGGGAGGCGAATCCTACGAGCAGTACTTC
CDR3: CASSQGGESYEQYF
D: -
V: TRBV7-9
J: TRBJ2-7
size: few
length: 14

DNA: TGTGCCACCAGCAGAGCCCCTACAGTGAATGAAAAACTGTTTTTT
CDR3: CATSRAPTVNEKLFF
D: -
V: TRBV15
J: TRBJ1-4
size: many
length: 15

DNA: TGCAGTGCTAGAGGCCAGGGGTGGGGTCATTCACCCCTCCACTTT
CDR3: CSARGQGWGHSPLHF
D: -
V: TRBV20-1
J: TRBJ1-6
size: many
length: 15

DNA: TGCAGTGCTAGTAATACTGAAGCTTTCTTT
CDR3: CSASNTEAFF
D: -
V: TRBV20-1
J: TRBJ1-1
size: -
length: 10

DNA: TGTGCCAGCAGTTGGGGGCCAAAGAATTCACCCCTCCACTTT
CDR3: CASSWGPKNSPLHF
D: -
V: TRBV14
J: TRBJ1-6
size: many
length: 14

DNA: TGTGCCAGCAGCTGGGGACAGGGAAACGCTGAAGCTTTCTTT
CDR3: CASSWGQGNAEAFF
D: TRBD1
V: TRBV7-9
J: TRBJ1-1
size: -
length: 14

DNA: TGTGCCAGCAGCCGTGGGACAGGAGAGCAGTACTTC
CDR3: CASSRGTGEQYF
D: TRBD1
V: TRBV3-1
J: TRBJ2-7
size: -
length: 12

DNA: TGTGCCAGCTCGCCAGAGAACACTGAAGCTTTCTTT
CDR3: CASSPENTEAFF
D: -
V: TRBV18
J: TRBJ1-1
size: many
length: 12

DNA: TGTGCCAGCAGCCGACGGACGGGTCCCGAGACCCAGTACTTC
CDR3: CASSRRTGPETQYF
D: -
V: TRBV3-1
J: TRBJ2-5
size: many
length: 14

DNA: TGTGCCAGCAGCCCACGGGGAGTGACTGAAGCTTTCTTT
CDR3: CASSPRGVTEAFF
D: -
V: TRBV5-6
J: TRBJ1-1
size: large
length: 13

DNA: TGTGCCAGCTCACTTACTCCGGGACAGAGGGTATACGAGCAGTACTTC
CDR3: CASSLTPGQRVYEQYF
D: TRBD1
V: TRBV18
J: TRBJ2-7
size: many
length: 16

DNA: TGTGCCAGCAGCTACACTAGCAGGGATACGCAGTATTTT
CDR3: CASSYTSRDTQYF
D: -
V: TRBV13
J: TRBJ2-3
size: few
length: 13

DNA: TGTGCCAGCAGCTCCCCAAAGGGTGCGTCTTTCTTT
CDR3: CASSSPKGASFF
D: -
V: TRBV11-2
J: TRBJ1-1
size: many
length: 12

DNA: TGCGCCAGCAGCTTGGCCGGGCGCCGCTTGAACACTGAAGCTTTCTTT
CDR3: CASSLAGRRLNTEAFF
D: -
V: TRBV5-1
J: TRBJ1-1
size: many
length: 16

DNA: TGTGCCAGCAGCTTCGGACTGGGGTCCTACAATGAGCAGTTCTTC
CDR3: CASSFGLGSYNEQFF
D: -
V: TRBV5-5
J: TRBJ2-1
size: many
length: 15

DNA: TGTGCCAGCAGCCCTAGCGGGTTATCCTACAATGAGCAGTTCTTC
CDR3: CASSPSGLSYNEQFF
D: TRBD2
V: TRBV7-6
J: TRBJ2-1
size: many
length: 15